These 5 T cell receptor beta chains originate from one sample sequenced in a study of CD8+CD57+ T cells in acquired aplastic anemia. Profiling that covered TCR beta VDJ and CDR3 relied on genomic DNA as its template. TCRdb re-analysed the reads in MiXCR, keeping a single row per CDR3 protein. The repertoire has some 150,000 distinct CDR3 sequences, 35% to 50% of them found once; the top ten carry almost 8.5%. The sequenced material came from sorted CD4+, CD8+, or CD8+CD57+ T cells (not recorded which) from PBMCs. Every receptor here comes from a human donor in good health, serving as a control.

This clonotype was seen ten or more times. CDR3 DNA: TGTGCCAGCAGCGTAGCTGACGGATCCTATGGCTACACCTTC. Amino acids: CASSVADGSYGYTF. The genes are TRBV9 and TRBJ1-2; D gene unclear. CDR1 is SGDLS, CDR2 YYNGEE, per germline. Trimming stripped 0 bases from V and 4 bases from J, with 10 bases between. The length of the CDR3 is 14 residues.

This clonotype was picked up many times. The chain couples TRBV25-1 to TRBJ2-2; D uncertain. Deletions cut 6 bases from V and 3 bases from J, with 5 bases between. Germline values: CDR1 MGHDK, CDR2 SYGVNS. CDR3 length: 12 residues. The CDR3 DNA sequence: TGTGCCAGCAGCAGTTACACCGGGGAGCTGTTTTTT. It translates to CASSSYTGELFF.

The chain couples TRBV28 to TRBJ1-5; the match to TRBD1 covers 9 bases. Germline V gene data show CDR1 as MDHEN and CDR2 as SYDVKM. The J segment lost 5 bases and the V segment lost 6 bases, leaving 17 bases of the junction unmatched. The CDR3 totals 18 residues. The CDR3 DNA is TGTGCCAGCAGGGTCAGACAGGGGGGTCCTTTATTCGATCAGCCCCAGCATTTT. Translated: CASRVRQGGPLFDQPQHF.

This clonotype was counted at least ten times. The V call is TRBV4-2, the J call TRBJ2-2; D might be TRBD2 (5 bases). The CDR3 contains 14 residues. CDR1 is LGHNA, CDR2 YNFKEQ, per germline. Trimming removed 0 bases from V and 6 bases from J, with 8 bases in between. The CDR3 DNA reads TGTGCCAGCAGCCAAGATAAACTAGCCGGGGAGCTGTTTTTT. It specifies CASSQDKLAGELFF.

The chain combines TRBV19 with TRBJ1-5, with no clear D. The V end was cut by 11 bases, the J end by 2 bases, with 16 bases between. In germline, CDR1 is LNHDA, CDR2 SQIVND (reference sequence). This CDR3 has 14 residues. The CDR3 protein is CAWSAGGGNQPQHF. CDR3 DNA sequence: TGTGCCTGGAGTGCAGGTGGGGGCAATCAGCCCCAGCATTTT.